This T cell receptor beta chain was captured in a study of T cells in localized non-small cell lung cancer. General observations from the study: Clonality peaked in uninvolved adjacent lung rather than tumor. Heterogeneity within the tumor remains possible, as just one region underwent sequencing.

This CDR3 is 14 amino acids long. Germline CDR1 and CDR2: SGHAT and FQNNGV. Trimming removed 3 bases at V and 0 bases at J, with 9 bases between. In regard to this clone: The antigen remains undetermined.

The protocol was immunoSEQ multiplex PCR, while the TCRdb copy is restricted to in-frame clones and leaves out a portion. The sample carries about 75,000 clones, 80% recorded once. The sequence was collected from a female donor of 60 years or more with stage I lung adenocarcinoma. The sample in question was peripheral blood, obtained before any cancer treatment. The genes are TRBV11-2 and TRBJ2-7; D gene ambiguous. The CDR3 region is CASSFSGRSYEQYF. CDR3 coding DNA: TGTGCCAGCAGCTTTTCCGGACGCTCCTACGAGCAGTACTTC.